Ten or more counts support the clone carrying this TCR beta chain. Sample time point: after trial treatment. Treatment indicated: LDRT plus nivolumab, ipilimumab, low-dose cyclophosphamide and aspirin (RACIN trial). Every donor was treated with nivolumab, ipilimumab, aspirin, low-dose cyclophosphamide and also low-dose radiotherapy. These data belong to a study of low-dose radiotherapy and immunotherapy resistance in tumors. On the study more broadly: Cohort 1 was treated with 0.5 Gy per fraction at 2-week intervals, amounting to 6.5 Gy overall.

The CDR3 runs 14 residues. Germline lookup yields CDR1 MDHEN and CDR2 SYDVKM. V was trimmed by 10 bases and J by 1 base, leaving 11 bases between them. TRAV- and TRBV-specific primers were used for first-strand cDNA, which covered alpha and beta chains. TCRs underwent 20 PCR cycles of amplification with a constant-region primer and V-primer adapter. The authors amplified isolated mRNA by in vitro transcription. TCRdb reprocessed the reads with MiXCR, giving one entry per CDR3 protein. The sample holds approximately 84,000 distinct CDR3 sequences, less than 20% seen once. The sample consisted of PBMCs, taken after low-dose radiotherapy plus immunotherapy. This TCR came from a male donor with prostate cancer. The rearrangement uses TRBV28 and TRBJ2-6; D unclear. CDR3 loop: CATTKGSGANVLTF. The CDR3, as DNA: TGTGCCACCACAAAAGGATCTGGGGCCAACGTCCTGACTTTC.